A selection of T cell receptor beta chains follows, all from one sample in a study of control samples from healthy donors and cancer patients. Sequenced by immunoSEQ multiplex PCR; TCRdb stores in-frame clones only, minus some. The sample consists of approximately 86,000 clones, roughly 86% of them appearing once. The specimen sequenced was blood. The source of these receptors is a man aged 30 to 45 in good health. The CDR3 runs from the conserved cysteine through the conserved F or W. The D gene is left open where the match is weak. Clone size, where shown, is once, few, many, or a class for clones that have expanded.

>TRBJ1-6|NA|NA|TRBV4-1
TGCGCCAGCAGCCAAGATCGGGGGGTTAATTCACCCCTCCACTTT
CASSQDRGVNSPLHF
>TRBJ2-1|TRBD2|once|TRBV11-1
TGTGCCAGCAGATCCCCCGGACTAGCGGCTTACAATGAGCAGTTCTTC
CASRSPGLAAYNEQFF
>TRBJ2-7|NA|NA|TRBV27
TGTGCCAGCAGTATGGCCCTAGCTAAAGCCTACGAGCAGTACTTC
CASSMALAKAYEQYF
>TRBJ2-1|TRBD2|NA|TRBV7-9
TGTGCCAGCAGCCCAGGGACTAGCGGGGGGGTTAGCTCCTACAATGAGCAGTTCTTC
CASSPGTSGGVSSYNEQFF
>TRBJ2-7|NA|few|TRBV7-9
TGTGCCAGCAGCTTATCTGGGACAAACCCTTACGAGCAGTACTTC
CASSLSGTNPYEQYF
>TRBJ1-2|NA|NA|TRBV6-1
TGTGCCAGCAGTGAAGCGGCGGGGGCGCGAGGTGTTGGCTACACCTTC
CASSEAAGARGVGYTF
>TRBJ2-5|TRBD2|NA|TRBV14
TGTGCCAGCAGCCGGGGGGGAGAAGAGACCCAGTACTTC
CASSRGGEETQYF
>TRBJ2-5|TRBD1|NA|TRBV7-6
TGTGCCAGCAGCTTAGGACCGGGACAGGGTGTCAAGACCCAGTACTTC
CASSLGPGQGVKTQYF
>TRBJ1-6|NA|NA|TRBV6-6
TGTGCCAGCAGTTACCTGGGCAGGGGTAATTCACCCCTCCACTTT
CASSYLGRGNSPLHF
>TRBJ2-7|TRBD1|NA|TRBV5-6
TGTGCCAGCAGCTTGTCTGCAGGGGGATTGGACGAGCAGTACTTC
CASSLSAGGLDEQYF
>TRBJ2-1|TRBD2|NA|TRBV7-9
TGTGCCAGCAGCTCCGGGACTAGTCCCTACAATGAGCAGTTCTTC
CASSSGTSPYNEQFF
>TRBJ2-7|TRBD1|NA|TRBV29-1
TGCAGCGTGCTAACCGGGACAGGGGCTGACGAGCAGTACTTC
CSVLTGTGADEQYF
>TRBJ1-4|NA|NA|TRBV6-6
TGTGCCAGCAGTTATAGGGTTCCGTCTAATGAAAAACTGTTTTTT
CASSYRVPSNEKLFF
>TRBJ1-2|NA|few|TRBV5-6
TGTGCCAGCAGCTCTCTGGACAGAGTTAACTATGGCTACACCTTC
CASSSLDRVNYGYTF
>TRBJ2-7|NA|NA|TRBV6-5
TGTGCCAGCAGCCCCGAGGGGGTAATCTACGAGCAGTACTTC
CASSPEGVIYEQYF
>TRBJ1-5|TRBD1|NA|TRBV19
TGTGCCAGTAGTGCGACTGACCAGGGGGCCCGGACCAATCAGCCCCAGCATTTT
CASSATDQGARTNQPQHF
>TRBJ2-7|NA|NA|TRBV30
TGTGCCTGGGGGCAGGGCTACGAGCAGTACTTC
CAWGQGYEQYF
>TRBJ1-3|NA|NA|TRBV5-1
TGCGCCAGCAGCTTGGGAACGGGACGGCGCTCTGGAAACACCATATATTTT
CASSLGTGRRSGNTIYF
>TRBJ2-2|TRBD2|NA|TRBV7-2
TGTGCCAGCAGCCTCCAGGGGGCGTCTAGCGGGGGAACCGGCGGGGAGCTGTTTTTT
CASSLQGASSGGTGGELFF
>TRBJ2-1|NA|NA|TRBV3-1/TRBV3-2
TGTGCCAGCAGCCACCTCAGGGCGGGCAGAGCCTACAATGAGCAGTTCTTC
CASSHLRAGRAYNEQFF
>TRBJ1-4|TRBD1|NA|TRBV19
TGTGCCAGTACCCTCGGACAGGGGAGGGGAACTAATGAAAAACTGTTTTTT
CASTLGQGRGTNEKLFF
>TRBJ2-2|TRBD1|NA|TRBV2
TGTGCCAGCAGGGCAGGGGGCTTAACCGGGGAGCTGTTTTTT
CASRAGGLTGELFF
>TRBJ2-3|NA|NA|TRBV9
TGTGCCAGCAGCGTCGACACAGATACGCAGTATTTT
CASSVDTDTQYF
>TRBJ1-6|TRBD1|NA|TRBV25-1
TGTGCCAGCAGGGAGACAGGGGATTTTTCACCCCTCCACTTT
CASRETGDFSPLHF
>TRBJ1-6|NA|NA|TRBV5-1
TGCGCCAGCAGCTTGGGAGGAATGAGAGGGGGACGGGATTCACCCCTCCACTTT
CASSLGGMRGGRDSPLHF
>TRBJ1-2|NA|NA|TRBV2
TGTGCCAGCACTTCGGGGACGGGGAACTATGGCTACACCTTC
CASTSGTGNYGYTF
>TRBJ1-5|NA|NA|TRBV7-8
TGTGCCAGCAGCTTAATGGGGGGTAAGAATCAGCCCCAGCATTTT
CASSLMGGKNQPQHF
>TRBJ2-3|NA|NA|TRBV3-1/TRBV3-2
TGTGCCAGCTCCCCGGCAGGGGCAGGAGATACGCAGTATTTT
CASSPAGAGDTQYF
>TRBJ1-1|TRBD1|NA|TRBV7-9
TGTGCCAGCAGCTTAAGACAGGGGTTGAACACTGAAGCTTTCTTT
CASSLRQGLNTEAFF
>TRBJ1-2|TRBD1|few|TRBV3-1/TRBV3-2
TGTGCCAGCAGCCTCCGACAGGGTCCCAGGGGCTACACCTTC
CASSLRQGPRGYTF
>TRBJ2-5|NA|once|TRBV20-1
TGCAGTGCTAGCAGGGCAGAGACCCAGTACTTC
CSASRAETQYF
>TRBJ2-2|NA|NA|TRBV4-2
TGTGCCAGCAGCCAAGATGCAGGGGTGAACACCGGGGAGCTGTTTTTT
CASSQDAGVNTGELFF
>TRBJ1-5|NA|NA|TRBV6-2/TRBV6-3
TGTGCCAGCAGTTACTCGGGGCGGGCACCCAGCAATCAGCCCCAGCATTTT
CASSYSGRAPSNQPQHF
>TRBJ2-2|NA|once|TRBV30
TGTGCCTGGAGCCCTTTACGGGGGCAAAACACCGGGGAGCTGTTTTTT
CAWSPLRGQNTGELFF
>TRBJ1-1|NA|NA|TRBV13
TGTGCCAGCAGCCCTCAGGGCGAGGGGAACACTGAAGCTTTCTTT
CASSPQGEGNTEAFF
>TRBJ1-5|TRBD1|NA|TRBV7-2
TGTGCCAGCAGCTTGGCGGGACAGGGGAACAATCAGCCCCAGCATTTT
CASSLAGQGNNQPQHF
>TRBJ1-2|TRBD1|few|TRBV2
TGTGCCAGCAGCTACCAGGGGGGAACGTATGGCTACACCTTC
CASSYQGGTYGYTF